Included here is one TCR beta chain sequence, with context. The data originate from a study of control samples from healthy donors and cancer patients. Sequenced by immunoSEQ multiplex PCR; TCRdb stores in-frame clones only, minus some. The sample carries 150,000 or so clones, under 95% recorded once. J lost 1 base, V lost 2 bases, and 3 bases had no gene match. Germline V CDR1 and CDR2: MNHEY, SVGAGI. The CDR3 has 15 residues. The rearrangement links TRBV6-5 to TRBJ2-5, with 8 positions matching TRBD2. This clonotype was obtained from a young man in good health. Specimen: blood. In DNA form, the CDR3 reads TGTGCCAGCAGTTACCCCAGCGGGGGCCAAGAGACCCAGTACTTC. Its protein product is CASSYPSGGQETQYF.